This T cell receptor (beta chain) was sequenced for a study of blood T cells in healthy people across ages. Study results and caveats: Observed TCR beta diversity per million T cells went down as age went up. This fall followed a roughly linear course with age.

A second PCR, run for roughly 7 to 11 cycles, used a sample-barcoded 5' primer plus a J-beta primer mix. TCRdb processed the 5' RACE reads anew with MiXCR; each CDR3 protein has one entry. The sample lists hundreds of thousands of distinct CDR3 sequences; 45% to 60% were seen once. The study isolated at least 6.5 million PBMCs from each sample. A word on this clonotype: Its antigen remains unknown.

This receptor was obtained from a man aged 55 to 70 in good health. The sample was blood.

CDR3 sequence (DNA): TGTGCCAGCAGCAGTGTTCCTAGCGCAAGGGCAGATACGCAGTATTTT. Translating gives CASSSVPSARADTQYF. The chain employs TRBV13 and TRBJ2-3; tentative D call: TRBD2 (6 bases). This CDR3 has 16 residues. The ends were cut back, 5 bases at V and 4 bases at J, with 19 bases in the middle. In germline, CDR1 is PRHDT, CDR2 FYEKMQ (reference sequence).